Presented here are 2 T cell receptor beta chains from one specimen sequenced in a study of blood T cell repertoires in COVID-19. Produced via immunoSEQ multiplex PCR; TCRdb's table is partial and in-frame only. The sample lists approximately 170,000 clones, less than 90% occurring once. The source material was PBMCs or T cells enriched from blood (not recorded which). The receptor set was obtained from a woman aged 45-65 years who had recovered from COVID-19.

The rearrangement links TRBV5-1 to TRBJ2-7; unclear D gene. The CDR3 contains 14 residues. Deletions cut 2 bases from V and 3 bases from J, with 12 bases between. Germline-derived CDR1 and CDR2 are SGHRS and YFSETQ. CDR3 amino acids: CASSFYTTGYEQYF. DNA of the CDR3: TGCGCCAGCAGCTTCTACACTACTGGCTACGAGCAGTACTTC.

In its sample, this clone was seen a few times. The chain links TRBV19 to TRBJ2-5; 8 bases are shared with TRBD2. The CDR3 length is 17 residues. The trim removed 1 base at V and 4 bases at J, leaving 11 bases unmatched. Germline V CDR1 and CDR2: LNHDA, SQIVND (reference sequence). This chain's CDR3 is CASSIGKSGGGLETQYF. The DNA for the CDR3 is TGTGCCAGTAGTATAGGAAAAAGTGGCGGGGGGTTAGAGACCCAGTACTTC.